These 10 T cell receptor beta chains were all obtained from the same sample, sequenced in a study of CD4 T cells in relation to SARS-CoV-2 and coronaviruses. Before the COVID-19 pandemic, during about 2010-2019, CD4+ T cells were taken from unexposed donors. Isolation of CD4+ T cells took place after approximately eleven days in culture. Assay used: immunoSEQ multiplex PCR; TCRdb lists only in-frame clones, some missing. The sample includes some 19,000 clones, approximately 80% of them seen just once. These receptors' antigens are unknown. Sequenced sample: CD4+ T cells from PBMCs, cultured in vitro. Every receptor here comes from a human donor in good health.

This sequence joins TRBV27 and TRBJ2-5; D unresolved. The germline CDR1 and CDR2 sequences are MNHEY and SMNVEV (reference sequence). This CDR3 has 9 residues. Trimming removed 11 bases at V and 2 bases at J, with 3 bases between. The CDR3 DNA is TGTGCCGGTCAAGAGACCCAGTACTTC. This sequence encodes CAGQETQYF.

The chain's CDR3 is CASSQDISSGGQYF. The CDR3 nucleotides are TGTGCCAGCAGCCAAGATATTTCGTCGGGAGGTCAGTACTTC. The chain carries TRBV3-1 (or the pseudogene TRBV3-2) and TRBJ2-7; 7 bases fit TRBD2. The CDR3 runs to 14 residues. After removal of 0 bases from V and 10 bases from J, the junction contained 9 bases not matched to a gene. CDR1 and CDR2 from the germline V gene are LGHDT and YNNKEL (reference sequence).

The chain couples TRBV6-1 to TRBJ1-1; D is undetermined. The CDR3 loop spans 13 amino acids. CDR1 is MNHNS, CDR2 SASEGT, per germline. The ends were cut back, 0 bases at V and 9 bases at J, with 11 bases in the middle. The CDR3 bases are TGTGCCAGCAGTGAAGCGCGGAGAGGGAAAGCTTTCTTT. It specifies CASSEARRGKAFF.

Written as DNA, the CDR3 is TGTGCCAGCAGCACCCCGTTGGACCGAGTCTCCTACGAGCAGTACTTC. Protein: CASSTPLDRVSYEQYF. This chain connects TRBV5-6 to TRBJ2-7; D is undetermined. The germline V gene encodes CDR1 SGHDT and CDR2 YYEEEE. CDR3 length: 16 residues. Trimming took off 4 bases at V and 0 bases at J, with 17 bases between the two ends.

A single count supports this clone. The J gene is TRBJ1-2, the V gene TRBV30; D unresolved. V lost 3 bases and J 7 bases, leaving 15 bases between the germline ends. Germline V gene sequence: CDR1 GTSNPN, CDR2 SVGIG (reference sequence). The CDR3 is 13 amino acids. Here the CDR3 reads CAWRHLGLGGYTF. In nucleotides, the CDR3 is TGTGCCTGGAGACACCTCGGACTTGGTGGCTACACCTTC.

The gene calls are TRBV24-1 and TRBJ2-3; weak D call: TRBD1 (5 bases). CDR3 length equals 16 residues. Deletions cut 1 base from V and 7 bases from J, with 17 bases between. Per germline, CDR1 KGHDR and CDR2 SFDVKD. CDR3 region: CATSDFTTSGKYTQYF. CDR3 coding DNA: TGTGCCACCAGTGATTTTACAACCTCAGGGAAATATACGCAGTATTTT.

This rearrangement joins TRBV4-1 to TRBJ1-1; D may be TRBD1 (6 bases). The length of the CDR3 is 14 residues. Germline loops: CDR1 MGHRA, CDR2 YSYEKL. The germline V and J ends were trimmed by 1 base and 3 bases, with 9 bases remaining between them. The CDR3 spells CASSQAGVDTEAFF. The CDR3 DNA reads TGCGCCAGCAGCCAAGCAGGGGTGGACACTGAAGCTTTCTTT.

This chain links TRBV14 with TRBJ2-3; D is perhaps TRBD1 or TRBD2 (6 bases each). Germline V gene data show CDR1 as SGHDN and CDR2 as FVKESK. The CDR3 runs 16 residues. The ends were cut back, 2 bases at V and 3 bases at J, with 15 bases in the middle. Here the CDR3 DNA reads TGTGCCAGCAGCCAACGCCGCGGGACACGTACAGATACGCAGTATTTT. Amino acid sequence: CASSQRRGTRTDTQYF.

This sequence joins TRBV3-1 (or the pseudogene TRBV3-2) and TRBJ2-7; the match to TRBD2 covers 8 bases. The V gene's germline CDR1 is LGHDT and CDR2 YNNKEL (reference sequence). The CDR3 consists of 13 residues. With 1 base clipped from V and 6 bases from J, the junction kept 2 bases outside the gene matches. The CDR3 DNA reads as TGTGCCAGCAGCCAAGCGGGAGGGGGCGAGCAGTACTTC. Amino acids: CASSQAGGGEQYF.

The chain employs TRBV28 and TRBJ1-1; D is possibly TRBD1 (5 bases). The CDR3 length is 13 residues. From germline, CDR1 is MDHEN and CDR2 SYDVKM. The V end lost 3 bases, the J end lost 6 bases, and 11 bases lay between the germline ends. This CDR3 is CASSFRLGPEAFF. CDR3 coding DNA: TGTGCCAGCAGTTTCCGGTTGGGACCTGAAGCTTTCTTT.